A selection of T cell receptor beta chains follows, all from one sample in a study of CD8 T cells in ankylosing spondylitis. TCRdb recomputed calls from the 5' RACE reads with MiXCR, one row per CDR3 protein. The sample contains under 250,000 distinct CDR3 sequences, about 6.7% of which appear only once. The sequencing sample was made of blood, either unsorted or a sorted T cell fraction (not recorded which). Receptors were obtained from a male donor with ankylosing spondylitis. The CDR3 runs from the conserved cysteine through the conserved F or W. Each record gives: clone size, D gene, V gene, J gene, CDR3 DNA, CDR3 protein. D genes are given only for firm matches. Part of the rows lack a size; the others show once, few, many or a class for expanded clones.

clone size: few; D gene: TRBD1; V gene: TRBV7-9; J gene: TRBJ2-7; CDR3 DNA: TGTGCCAGCAGCTTTTTAGCCGGGACAGAGGGGGAGCAGTACTTC; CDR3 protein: CASSFLAGTEGEQYF
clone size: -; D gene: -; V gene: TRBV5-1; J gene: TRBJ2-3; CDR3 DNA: TGCGCCAGCAGCTCCCGTCGAGTCCGGGAGTTGGCAGATACGCAGTATTTT; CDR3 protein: CASSSRRVRELADTQYF
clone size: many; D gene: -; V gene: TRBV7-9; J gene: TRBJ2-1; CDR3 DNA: TGTGCCAGCAGCTTCGACAGCCCCTACAATGAGCAGTTCTTC; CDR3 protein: CASSFDSPYNEQFF
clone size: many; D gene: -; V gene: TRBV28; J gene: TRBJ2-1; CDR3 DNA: TGTGCCAGCAGCCCGAACCACAATGAGCAGTTCTTC; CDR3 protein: CASSPNHNEQFF
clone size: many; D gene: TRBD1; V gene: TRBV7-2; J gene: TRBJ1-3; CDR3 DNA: TGTGCCAGCAGCTTCGGACAGGGCTTTGACACCATATATTTT; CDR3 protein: CASSFGQGFDTIYF
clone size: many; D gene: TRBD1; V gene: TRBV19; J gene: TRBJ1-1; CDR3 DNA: TGTGCCAGTAGTATTAGGGGACAGATGAACACTGAAGCTTTCTTT; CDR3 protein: CASSIRGQMNTEAFF
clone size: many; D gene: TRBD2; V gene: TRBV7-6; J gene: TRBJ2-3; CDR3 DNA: TGTGCCAGCAGCTTCGGGACTAGCGGCACAGATACGCAGTATTTT; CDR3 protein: CASSFGTSGTDTQYF
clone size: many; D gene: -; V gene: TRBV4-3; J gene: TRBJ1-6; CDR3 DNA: TGCGCCAGCAGCCAAAATCTCTGGGGGGCTAAGGAAGGCGATAATTCACCCCTCCACTTT; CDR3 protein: CASSQNLWGAKEGDNSPLHF
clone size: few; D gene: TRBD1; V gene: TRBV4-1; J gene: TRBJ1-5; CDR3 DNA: TGCGCCAGCAGCCCCTACGACAGGGGGCGTCAGCCCCAGCATTTT; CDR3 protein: CASSPYDRGRQPQHF
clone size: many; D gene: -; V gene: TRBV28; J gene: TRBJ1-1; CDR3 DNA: TGTGCCAGCACGAGCGGGGGGTGGGGCACTGAAGCTTTCTTT; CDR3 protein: CASTSGGWGTEAFF
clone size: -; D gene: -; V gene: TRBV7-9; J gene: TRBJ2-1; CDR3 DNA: TGTGCCAGCAGCCCAGTCCGGGAGAGAGGGCGCAATGAGCAGTTCTTC; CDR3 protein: CASSPVRERGRNEQFF
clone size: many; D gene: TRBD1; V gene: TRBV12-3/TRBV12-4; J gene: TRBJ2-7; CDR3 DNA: TGTGCCAGCAGTTCCCAGACAGGGGGCATCCACTACGAGCAGTACTTC; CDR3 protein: CASSSQTGGIHYEQYF
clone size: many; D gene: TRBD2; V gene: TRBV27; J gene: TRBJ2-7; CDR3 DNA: TGTGCCAGCAGTCCTTCTAGCGGGCTACTCCTTTACTACGAGCAGTACTTC; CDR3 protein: CASSPSSGLLLYYEQYF
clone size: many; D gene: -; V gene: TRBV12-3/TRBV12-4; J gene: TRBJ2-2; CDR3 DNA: TGTGCCAGCAGGCCTGGTGCCGGGGAGCTGTTTTTT; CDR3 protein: CASRPGAGELFF
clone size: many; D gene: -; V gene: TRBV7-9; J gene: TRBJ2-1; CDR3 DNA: TGTGCCAGCAGCCTCGGTGGGTATGAGCAGTTCTTC; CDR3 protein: CASSLGGYEQFF
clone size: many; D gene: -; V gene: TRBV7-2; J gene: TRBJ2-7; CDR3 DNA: TGTGCCAGCAGCTTAGACAGCCATTCCTACGAGCAGTACTTC; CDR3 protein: CASSLDSHSYEQYF
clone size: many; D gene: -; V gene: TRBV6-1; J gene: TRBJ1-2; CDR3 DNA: TGTGCCAGCAGGATGGGACATCGGAACTATGGCTACACCTTC; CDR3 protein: CASRMGHRNYGYTF
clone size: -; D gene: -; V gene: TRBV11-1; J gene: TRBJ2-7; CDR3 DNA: TGTGCCAGCAGCTCTCGGGACATCCCCTACGAGCAGTACTTC; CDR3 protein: CASSSRDIPYEQYF
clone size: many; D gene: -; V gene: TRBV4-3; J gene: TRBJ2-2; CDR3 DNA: TGCGCCACCTCCGGGGTATTGACCGGGGAGCTGTTTTTT; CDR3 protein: CATSGVLTGELFF
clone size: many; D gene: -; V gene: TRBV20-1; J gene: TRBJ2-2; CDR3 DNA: TGCAGTGCTAGAGATCTAAGGGCAGGACCCGGGGAGCTGTTTTTT; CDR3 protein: CSARDLRAGPGELFF
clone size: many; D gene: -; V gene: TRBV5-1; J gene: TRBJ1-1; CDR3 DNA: TGCGCCAGCAGCGCAAGGGGAAGGGGAACTGAAGCTTTCTTT; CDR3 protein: CASSARGRGTEAFF
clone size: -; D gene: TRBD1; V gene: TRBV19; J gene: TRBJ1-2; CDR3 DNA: TGTGCCACCCAAAGCCGGGACAGCGTTTTCTATGGCTACACCTTC; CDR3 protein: CATQSRDSVFYGYTF
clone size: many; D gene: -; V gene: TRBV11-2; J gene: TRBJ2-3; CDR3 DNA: TGTGCCAGCAGCTCGATTATAAGTACGCAGTATTTT; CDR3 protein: CASSSIISTQYF
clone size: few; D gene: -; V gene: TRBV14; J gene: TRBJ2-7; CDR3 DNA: TGTGCCAGCAGCCCGCGGCGGGGAGCCTACGAGCAGTACTTC; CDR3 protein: CASSPRRGAYEQYF
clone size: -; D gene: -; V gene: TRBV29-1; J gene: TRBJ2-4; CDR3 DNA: TGCAGCGACCGGGAGTTAAACATTCAGTACTTC; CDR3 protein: CSDRELNIQYF
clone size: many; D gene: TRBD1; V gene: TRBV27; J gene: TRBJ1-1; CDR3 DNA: TGTGCCAGCAGTCTTGGACAGGGGCCTGAAGCTTTCTTT; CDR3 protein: CASSLGQGPEAFF
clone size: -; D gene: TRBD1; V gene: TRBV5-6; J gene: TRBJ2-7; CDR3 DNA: TGTGCCAGCAGCTCGGGGACAGGGATCCTCGAGCAGTACTTC; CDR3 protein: CASSSGTGILEQYF
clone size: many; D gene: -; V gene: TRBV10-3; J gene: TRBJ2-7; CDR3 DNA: TGTGCCATCTCGGACAGAGACTACGAGCAGTACTTC; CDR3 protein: CAISDRDYEQYF
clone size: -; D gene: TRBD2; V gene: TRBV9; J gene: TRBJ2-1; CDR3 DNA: TGTGCCAGCAGCGTAGGCGGCGGGGGGGCCGACAATGAGCAGTTCTTC; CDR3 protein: CASSVGGGGADNEQFF
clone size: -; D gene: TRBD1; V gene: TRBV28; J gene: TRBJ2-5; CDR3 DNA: TGTGCCAGCAGTTTACGCCTCTGGGGACAGGGAGAAGAGACCCAGTACTTC; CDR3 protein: CASSLRLWGQGEETQYF